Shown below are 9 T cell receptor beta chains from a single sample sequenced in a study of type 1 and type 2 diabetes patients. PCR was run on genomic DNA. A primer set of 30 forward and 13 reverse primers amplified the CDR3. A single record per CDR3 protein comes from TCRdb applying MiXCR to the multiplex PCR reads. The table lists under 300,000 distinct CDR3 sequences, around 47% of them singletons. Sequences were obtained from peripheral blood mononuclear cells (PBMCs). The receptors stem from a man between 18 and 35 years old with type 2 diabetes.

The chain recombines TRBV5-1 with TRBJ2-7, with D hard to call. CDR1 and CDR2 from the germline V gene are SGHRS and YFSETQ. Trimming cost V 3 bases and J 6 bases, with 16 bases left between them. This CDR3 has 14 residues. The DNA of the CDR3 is TGCGCCAGCAGCTCCTTGGGCAGGCAGCTCGAGCAGTACTTC. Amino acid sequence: CASSSLGRQLEQYF.

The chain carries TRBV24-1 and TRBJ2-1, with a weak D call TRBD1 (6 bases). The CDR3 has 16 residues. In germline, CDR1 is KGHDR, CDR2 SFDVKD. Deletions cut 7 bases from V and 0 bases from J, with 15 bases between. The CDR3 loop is CATSDTLTGSYNEQFF. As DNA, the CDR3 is TGTGCCACCAGCGATACCTTGACAGGCTCCTACAATGAGCAGTTCTTC.

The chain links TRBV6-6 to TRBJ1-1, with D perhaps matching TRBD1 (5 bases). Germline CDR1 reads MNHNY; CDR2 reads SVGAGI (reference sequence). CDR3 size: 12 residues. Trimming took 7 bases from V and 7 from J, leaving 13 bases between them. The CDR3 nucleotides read TGTGCCAGCACTTCCCAGGGAAGTGAAGCTTTCTTT. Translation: CASTSQGSEAFF.

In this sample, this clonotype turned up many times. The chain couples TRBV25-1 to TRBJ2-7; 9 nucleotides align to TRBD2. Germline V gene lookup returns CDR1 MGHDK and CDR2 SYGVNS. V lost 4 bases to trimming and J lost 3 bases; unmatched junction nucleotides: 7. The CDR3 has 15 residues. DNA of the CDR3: TGTGCCAGCAGTGTTGGCGGGACTAGCAACTACGAGCAGTACTTC. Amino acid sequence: CASSVGGTSNYEQYF.

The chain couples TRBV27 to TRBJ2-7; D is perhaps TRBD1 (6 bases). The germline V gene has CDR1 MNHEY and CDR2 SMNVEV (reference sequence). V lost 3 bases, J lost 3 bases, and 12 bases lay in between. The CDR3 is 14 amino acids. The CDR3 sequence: CASSFGQSRYEQYF. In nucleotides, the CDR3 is TGTGCCAGCAGTTTCGGACAGTCTCGCTACGAGCAGTACTTC.

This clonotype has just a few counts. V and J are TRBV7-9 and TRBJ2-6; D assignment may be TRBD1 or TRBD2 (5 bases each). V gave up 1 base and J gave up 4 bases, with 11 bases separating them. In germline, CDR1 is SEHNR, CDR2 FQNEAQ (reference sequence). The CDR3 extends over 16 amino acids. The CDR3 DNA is TGTGCCAGCAGCTTAGGTCCAGGGACGGGGGCCAACGTCCTGACTTTC. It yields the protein CASSLGPGTGANVLTF.

The CDR3 nucleotides are TGTGCCAGCAGCCTACAGGGGGCGATATCACCCCTCCACTTT. Translation gives CASSLQGAISPLHF. This sequence joins TRBV7-2 and TRBJ1-6; 9 bases fit TRBD1. There are 14 residues in the CDR3. J lost 10 bases, V lost 5 bases, and 6 bases had no gene match. Germline CDR1 is SGHTA and CDR2 is FQGNSA.

The CDR3 DNA is TGCGCCAGCAGCTTAAGCGGAACGGCTTTCACAGATACGCAGTATTTT. Residues: CASSLSGTAFTDTQYF. This chain connects TRBV5-1 to TRBJ2-3, with D perhaps TRBD2 (5 bases). The CDR3 length is 16 residues. Trimming shortened V by 2 bases and J by 2 bases, and 15 bases separated the two germline ends. Germline V gene sequence: CDR1 SGHRS, CDR2 YFSETQ.

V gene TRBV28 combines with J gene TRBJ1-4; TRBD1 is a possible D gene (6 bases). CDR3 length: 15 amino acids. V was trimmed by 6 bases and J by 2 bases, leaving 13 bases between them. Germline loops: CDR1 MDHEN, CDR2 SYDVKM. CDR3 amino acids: CASSPQGRTNEKLFF. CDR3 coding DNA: TGTGCCAGCAGCCCGCAGGGGCGGACTAATGAAAAACTGTTTTTT.